This T cell receptor (beta chain) came from a study of shared clonotypes between healthy human individuals. Study details: Two women and a few men aged 18 to 49 served as donors. Each donor's CD4 naive and CD4 memory cells filled three plates apiece, CD8 naive two, and CD8 memory one. The study's findings and limits: In contrast to clonotypes shared by all four donors, non-shared clonotypes had lower generation probabilities.

CDR3 size: 12 residues. The germline CDR1 and CDR2 sequences are SNHLY and FYNNEI. The V and J ends lost 7 bases and 7 bases respectively, with 12 bases between them. Naive CD8 cells lacked CD45RO, underwent positive selection for CCR7 and left out terminally differentiated effector memory CD45RA+ cells. This clone was counted once. The antigen is not known. Original methodology: Owing to the provision of junction-only sequences devoid of quality scores by immunoSEQ, filtering differed. Clones were sequenced by immunoSEQ multiplex PCR, and TCRdb holds only the in-frame ones, with some missing. V and J calls and clone size are copied from that table; D and trimming were computed from the DNA. The sample holds 600,000 or so clones, approximately 95% seen once.

The chain is built from TRBV2 and TRBJ2-3; the D is unclear. The TCR was taken from a woman aged 25 to 39 in good health. The sample consisted of naive CD8+ T cells sorted from blood. CDR3: CASTASRNTQYF. For the CDR3, the DNA is TGTGCCAGCACCGCATCTAGAAATACGCAGTATTTT.